The following is a T cell receptor beta chain sequence with its context. Its antigen is as yet unknown. The sample originates from a study of shared clonotypes between healthy human individuals. General study findings and limits: Rarefaction curves obtained for sorted subsets showed sequencing incomplete despite large depth.

Partitioning of CD4+ cells yielded a CD45RA+ naive subset and a CD45RA-negative memory subset. Trimming removed 2 bases from V and 2 bases from J, with 7 bases in between. Germline V gene lookup returns CDR1 SNHLY and CDR2 FYNNEI. The CDR3 is 14 residues long. Deep was the level used in running the assay. Over several immunoSEQ plates, each subset's genomic DNA was distributed in even portions. The method was immunoSEQ multiplex PCR; TCRdb's version includes in-frame clones alone and lacks a portion of them. This table has about 1 million clones, about 77% appearing once. The specimen was memory CD4+ T cells sorted from blood. Subset defined: CD45RA-negative fraction. The chain combines TRBV2 with TRBJ1-5; D unclear. This TCR was sampled from a man aged 18 to 29 in good health. CDR3 DNA: TGTGCCAGCAGTGAATTAGACCGCAATCAGCCCCAGCATTTT. Protein: CASSELDRNQPQHF.